The 27 T cell receptor beta chains in this list originate from one sample, sequenced in a study of T cells after posttransplantation cyclophosphamide (dated by TCRdb to 2015 to 2016). The control cohort was around twelve patients given myeloablative marrow transplants with methotrexate plus a calcineurin inhibitor, sampled 1 year after transplant. Receptors were amplified or captured by the immunoSEQ multiplex PCR assay. TCRdb obtained this table from immuneACCESS and retained in-frame rearrangements with V and J assigned. These tables miss some clones; where compared with another copy, unresolved V genes account for less than half of the shortfall, and the remainder is unexplained. This sample gives 20,000 to 25,000 clones in total; roughly nine tenths of them show up just once. The top ten constitute less than 2% of the sample. The sequenced sample was PBMCs, obtained around 380 days after allogeneic stem cell transplant with calcineurin inhibitor and methotrexate. Receptors originate from a female patient aged 25-40 years who received an allogeneic stem cell transplant from an unrelated donor, was CMV-positive, and had acute and chronic GVHD. In transplant recipients, some T cells may be of donor rather than host origin.

The rearrangement links TRBV28 to TRBJ2-1; a possible D gene is TRBD1 (6 bases). The CDR3 is made up of 16 amino acids. Germline CDR1 reads MDHEN; CDR2 reads SYDVKM. The V end was cut by 7 bases, the J end by 6 bases, with 22 bases between. CDR3 in DNA: TGTGCCAGCACTTCTAGGGGTGGGGGCGCAGTCAATGAGCAGTTCTTC. Translation: CASTSRGGGAVNEQFF.

The CDR3 protein is CASSQELGQGSYNEQFF. CDR3 in DNA: TGTGCCAGCAGCCAAGAGTTGGGACAGGGGTCCTACAATGAGCAGTTCTTC. V and J are TRBV7-2 and TRBJ2-1; TRBD1 agrees at 10 bases. Germline V CDR1 and CDR2: SGHTA, FQGNSA. Trimming took 5 bases from V and 1 from J; bases not matched to a gene: 8. This CDR3 region has 17 residues.

This clone was found once. CDR3 in amino acids: CASSHPPRGSSSWDYGYTF. The CDR3 DNA reads as TGTGCCAGCAGCCACCCCCCCAGGGGGTCGTCGAGTTGGGACTATGGCTACACCTTC. This rearrangement joins TRBV11-3 to TRBJ1-2, with TRBD1 matching over 7 bases. The V segment lost 5 bases and the J segment 3 bases; nucleotides outside the gene matches: 21. The CDR3 runs to 19 residues. Per germline, CDR1 SGHNT and CDR2 YENEEA.

The V call is TRBV9, the J call TRBJ1-6; 10 bases are shared with TRBD1. V shed 9 bases and J 7 bases; nucleotides not matched to a gene: 10. The CDR3 sequence is 15 residues long. The V gene's germline CDR1 is SGDLS and CDR2 YYNGEE. CDR3 DNA sequence: TGTGCCACGGGTGTTGGGACAGGGGACAATTCACCCCTCCACTTT. Translating it yields CATGVGTGDNSPLHF.

The V call is TRBV2, the J call TRBJ1-6; 8 bases are a match to TRBD1. The V gene end was trimmed by 4 bases and the J gene end by 14 bases; junction bases not matched to a gene: 16. CDR3 length equals 16 residues. Germline CDR1 is SNHLY and CDR2 is FYNNEI. Here the CDR3 reads CASSALGTGGVLSLHF. The CDR3 DNA follows: TGTGCCAGCAGTGCCCTTGGGACAGGAGGGGTTCTTTCCCTCCACTTT. The entire variable domain, with the rest obtained from reference TRBV2 and TRBJ1-6, is as follows: EPEVTQTPSHQVTQMGQEVILRCVPISNHLYFYWYRQILGQKVEFLVSFYNNEISEKSEIFDDQFSVERPDGSNFTLKIRSTKLEDSAMYFCASSALGTGGVLSLHFGNGTRLTVT.

This chain connects TRBV30 to TRBJ2-4; 12 bases match TRBD2. The CDR3 is 14 amino acids. CDR1 and CDR2 from the germline V gene are GTSNPN and SVGIG (reference sequence). With V trimmed by 6 bases and J by 8 bases, 8 bases remained unmatched. CDR3: CACMTSGSGDIQYF. For the CDR3, the DNA is TGTGCCTGCATGACTAGCGGGAGCGGGGACATTCAGTACTTC.

In this sample, this clone turned up once. The rearrangement uses TRBV7-2 and TRBJ2-7, with 10 nucleotides matching TRBD1. The ends lost 5 bases at V and 4 bases at J; junction bases unmatched: 5. Germline loops: CDR1 SGHTA, CDR2 FQGNSA. The CDR3 sequence is 14 residues long. Here the CDR3 reads CASSPRTGGYEQYF. The CDR3 region has the DNA TGTGCCAGCAGCCCACGGACAGGGGGATACGAGCAGTACTTC.

The CDR3 is CASSPLLAGQETQYF. The CDR3 nucleotides read TGTGCCAGCTCACCATTACTAGCGGGGCAAGAGACCCAGTACTTC. The V call is TRBV18, the J call TRBJ2-5; TRBD2 matches at 10 bases. Unmatched junction bases numbered 2, after V lost 2 bases and J lost 2 bases. The length of the CDR3 is 15 residues. Per germline, CDR1 KGHSH and CDR2 LQKENI.

This chain uses TRBV9 with TRBJ2-1; 7 bases line up with TRBD2. CDR3 length: 15 residues. Losses at the gene ends were 0 bases for V and 10 bases for J; bases not matched to a gene: 10. From germline, CDR1 is SGDLS and CDR2 YYNGEE. The CDR3 region has the DNA TGTGCCAGCAGCGTAGAGGGCGGGAGTGGCCGAGAGCAGTTCTTC. As protein: CASSVEGGSGREQFF.

The genes are TRBV29-1 and TRBJ2-1; 12 bases match TRBD1. This CDR3 contains 16 residues. Per the germline V gene, CDR1 is SQVTM and CDR2 is ANQGSEA. Losses at the gene ends were 6 bases for V and 7 bases for J; bases not matched to a gene: 13. The CDR3 region has the DNA TGCAGCGTGGGGACCCGGGGACAGGGGGCAGGAAATGAGCAGTTCTTC. This encodes CSVGTRGQGAGNEQFF.

The rearrangement joins TRBV7-6 to TRBJ1-3; the D is unclear. In germline, CDR1 is SGHVS, CDR2 FNYEAQ. V was trimmed by 2 bases and J by 0 bases, leaving 8 bases between them. The CDR3 totals 15 residues. The CDR3 protein is CASSLRPLSGNTIYF. The CDR3 coding sequence is TGTGCCAGCAGCTTACGTCCCCTCTCTGGAAACACCATATATTTT.

In its sample, this clone was seen once. The chain employs TRBV7-2 and TRBJ2-7; 9 bases line up with TRBD2. V was clipped by 1 base and J by 4 bases; unmatched bases: 11. Per the germline V gene, CDR1 is SGHTA and CDR2 is FQGNSA. This CDR3 has 17 amino acids. CDR3: CASSLVPPGLAEYEQYV. The DNA for the CDR3 is TGTGCCAGCAGCTTAGTCCCGCCGGGACTAGCTGAATACGAGCAGTACGTC.

The chain links TRBV6-1 to TRBJ2-1, with a possible D match to TRBD2 (7 bases). V lost 2 bases to trimming and J lost 1 base, with 24 bases between them. The CDR3 sequence is 20 residues long. CDR1 and CDR2 from the germline V gene are MNHNS and SASEGT. The CDR3 coding sequence is TGTGCCAGCAGTGAAACCGGGACAATTCTAGCGGTTGGGTCCTACAATGAGCAGTTCTTC. It translates to CASSETGTILAVGSYNEQFF.

V and J are TRBV18 and TRBJ2-5; weak D call: TRBD2 (5 bases). CDR1 and CDR2 (germline): KGHSH, LQKENI. The V end was cut by 1 base, the J end by 5 bases, with 17 bases between. This CDR3 is 16 amino acids long. The CDR3 loop reads CASSPLFDAAGETQYF. CDR3 DNA: TGTGCCAGCTCACCACTCTTTGACGCCGCGGGTGAGACCCAGTACTTC.

V gene TRBV11-2 combines with J gene TRBJ2-3; no definite D call. Germline values: CDR1 SGHAT, CDR2 FQNNGV. This CDR3 has 12 amino acids. V was clipped by 6 bases and J by 6 bases, with 10 bases between them. CDR3 bases: TGTGCCAGCAGTTCCGACGGGGATACGCAGTATTTT. Translated, it gives CASSSDGDTQYF.

The V gene is TRBV4-1, the J gene TRBJ2-6, with D tentatively TRBD2 (6 bases). Germline lookup yields CDR1 MGHRA and CDR2 YSYEKL. The V end was cut by 2 bases, the J end by 1 base, with 9 bases between. The CDR3 totals 16 residues. CDR3 bases: TGCGCCAGCAGCCAACTCGGGACTTCTGGGGCCAACGTCCTGACTTTC. It codes for CASSQLGTSGANVLTF.

This clone was counted only a few times. The chain uses TRBV11-1 and TRBJ2-7; weak D call: TRBD1 (5 bases). The germline V and J ends were trimmed by 5 bases and 3 bases, with 14 bases remaining between them. Germline V CDR1 and CDR2: SGHAT, FQDESV (reference sequence). The CDR3 has 14 residues. CDR3 bases: TGTGCCAGCAGCCCGCGGCGTGACAGCTACGAGCAGTACTTC. Protein sequence: CASSPRRDSYEQYF.

This clone was counted between two and nine times. The chain joins TRBV2 to TRBJ2-2, with D possibly being TRBD1 (6 bases). Germline V gene data show CDR1 as SNHLY and CDR2 as FYNNEI. This CDR3 has 14 residues. Trimming removed 10 bases at V and 2 bases at J, with 14 bases between. CDR3 sequence reads: CATESQGNTGELFF. As DNA, the CDR3 is TGTGCCACGGAATCACAGGGTAACACCGGGGAGCTGTTTTTT.

This rearrangement joins TRBV13 to TRBJ2-1, with 11 bases aligning to TRBD2. The germline V gene has CDR1 PRHDT and CDR2 FYEKMQ (reference sequence). The CDR3 is made up of 17 amino acids. Unmatched junction bases numbered 10, after V lost 2 bases and J lost 7 bases. The DNA for the CDR3 is TGTGCCAGCAGCTTAAGGACTAGCGGGTTTCCGAGGAATGAGCAGTTCTTC. This translates into CASSLRTSGFPRNEQFF.

The rearrangement joins TRBV27 to TRBJ2-1; 8 nucleotides align to TRBD2. CDR1 MNHEY and CDR2 SMNVEV come from the germline V gene (reference sequence). CDR3 length equals 16 residues. Germline trimming cut 3 bases from V and 7 bases from J; bases unmatched to any gene: 11. The CDR3: CASSLVTGGPLNEQFF. In DNA, the CDR3 is TGTGCCAGCAGTTTGGTAACGGGAGGGCCCCTTAATGAGCAGTTCTTC.

The CDR3 coding sequence is TGTGCCAGCAGTTACTCGGCAGGGGGGAAGGGGCCCCAGCATTTT. It translates to CASSYSAGGKGPQHF. The chain couples TRBV6-5 to TRBJ1-5, with 7 nucleotides matching TRBD1. Germline CDR1 MNHEY, CDR2 SVGAGI. This CDR3 has 15 residues. V shed 0 bases and J 9 bases; nucleotides not matched to a gene: 8.

The rearrangement uses TRBV9 and TRBJ1-1, with 8 bases lining up with TRBD1. The V and J ends lost 2 bases and 2 bases, in that order; junction bases with no gene match: 5. This CDR3 region has 15 residues. CDR1 is SGDLS and CDR2 is YYNGEE in the germline V gene. CDR3 DNA sequence: TGTGCCAGCAGCGTGGGGACAGGACCTAACACTGAAGCTTTCTTT. Translation: CASSVGTGPNTEAFF.

DNA of the CDR3: TGCAGCGTTGTTCAACTTACCCGATCTGTTAACTATGGCTACACCTTC. Protein sequence: CSVVQLTRSVNYGYTF. This chain joins TRBV29-1 and TRBJ1-2; no clear D. Germline-derived CDR1 and CDR2 are SQVTM and ANQGSEA. The CDR3 extends over 16 amino acids. Trimming took off 4 bases at V and 1 base at J, with 19 bases between the two ends. Full variable domain (missing parts from reference TRBV29-1 and TRBJ1-2): SAVISQKPSRDICQRGTSLTIQCQVDSQVTMMFWYRQQPGQSLTLIATANQGSEATYESGFVIDKFPISRPNLTFSTLTVSNMSPEDSSIYLCSVVQLTRSVNYGYTFGSGTRLTVV.

This clone occurred once. This chain joins TRBV30 and TRBJ2-1, with D possibly TRBD2 on 6 matching bases. Trimming stripped 4 bases from V and 7 bases from J, with 14 bases between. Germline assignment: CDR1 GTSNPN and CDR2 SVGIG (reference sequence). The CDR3 has 13 amino acids. The CDR3 loop reads CAWTQGLSNEQFF. The CDR3 nucleotides read TGTGCCTGGACCCAGGGACTGTCTAATGAGCAGTTCTTC.

The rearrangement links TRBV27 to TRBJ2-7; TRBD1 aligns across 7 bases. CDR1 and CDR2 (germline): MNHEY, SMNVEV (reference sequence). The V segment lost 3 bases and the J segment 0 bases; nucleotides outside the gene matches: 2. This CDR3 comprises 14 residues. Here the CDR3 reads CASSLGTDSYEQYV. CDR3 DNA sequence: TGTGCCAGCAGTTTGGGGACAGACTCCTACGAGCAGTACGTC.

V gene TRBV7-5 combines with J gene TRBJ1-5; the tabulated D call, TRBD1, remains unverified against the DNA. TRBV7-5 is described as a pseudogene. This CDR3 is built from 15 residues. CDR3: CARRGNQGPGQPQHF. CDR3 DNA sequence: TGTGCCAGAAGAGGGAACCAGGGGCCCGGGCAGCCCCAGCATTTT.

This clone was seen once. The rearrangement joins TRBV5-1 to TRBJ2-1; 8 nucleotides line up with TRBD2. The length of the CDR3 is 15 residues. V lost 4 bases, J lost 4 bases, and 7 bases stayed unmatched. CDR1 and CDR2 from the germline V gene are SGHRS and YFSETQ. CDR3 coding DNA: TGCGCCAGCAGCCAAGCGGGAGCGGAGTACAATGAGCAGTTCTTC. Amino acid sequence: CASSQAGAEYNEQFF.